Listed below are T cell receptor beta chains from one sample, sequenced in a study of T cell responses to AZD1222 COVID-19 vaccine. Only in-frame clones appear in the TCRdb table, and some are missing; sequencing was by immunoSEQ multiplex PCR. The sample shows roughly 97,000 clones, about 88% of them seen only once. The starting material was peripheral blood, obtained on day 0 of AZD1222 vaccination. These receptors all come from an adult in good health. Both conserved end residues are trimmed from each CDR3.

>TRBJ2-1|TRBV19
ASSMGGLMYNEQF
>TRBJ2-5|TRBV11-2
ASSLRLSGETQY
>TRBJ1-2|TRBV6-5
ASSYSRRDGYT
>TRBJ2-1|TRBV6-4
ATGTSYNEQF
>TRBJ1-2|TRBV19
ASSLGYGYT
>TRBJ2-2|TRBV2
ARMGGGHNTGELF
>TRBJ1-4|TRBV5-6
ASSTGQVNEKLF
>TRBJ1-4|TRBV6-2/TRBV6-3
ASSYGDSEKLF
>TRBJ2-3|TRBV6-6
ASISLLRGRTDTQY
>TRBJ2-1|TRBV19
ASRETGFNEQF
>TRBJ2-6|TRBV4-3
ASSQRATGANVLT
>TRBJ1-1|TRBV20-1
SASRGTEAF
>TRBJ1-2|TRBV21-1
ASSRDRGFWGYT
>TRBJ1-6|TRBV6-5
ADQESDNSPLH
>TRBJ2-6|TRBV11-3
ASSLNSGANVLT
>TRBJ1-4|TRBV6-1
ASSEGTSFYEKLF
>TRBJ1-2|TRBV6-5
ASSYNGHGYT
>TRBJ1-2|TRBV10-1
ASSENSNYGYT
>TRBJ2-7|TRBV30
AWSGQGPHEQY
>TRBJ1-3|TRBV28
ASSFRKGRSSGNTIY
>TRBJ1-6|TRBV30
AWKDSYNSPLH
>TRBJ1-1|TRBV6-5
ASRARQTNTEAF
>TRBJ1-2|TRBV11-2
ASSPSWVLIGDGYT
>TRBJ2-7|TRBV6-5
ASLRLAGKYEQY
>TRBJ1-4|TRBV7-5
ARSPPRGRNEKLF